This TCR beta chain was retrieved from a study of vaccination effects on CD4 cells after COVID-19. Before any sequencing was done, the ViraFEST assay used viral peptide pools to expand antigen-specific CD4+ T cells. Culture lasted 10 days before CD4+ T cell isolation. Absence of prior SARS-CoV-2 infection characterized the vaccine recipients, who showed negative nucleocapsid antibodies. A half-volume exchange with IL-2 medium occurred on days 3 and 7. Libraries were prepared by immunoSEQ multiplex PCR; TCRdb keeps only in-frame clonotypes and omits some of them. The table includes 62,000 or so clones, under 90% detected once. A single count supports this clone. Antigen: not known. The germline gives CDR1 KGHDR, CDR2 SFDVKD. The CDR3 covers 15 residues. J lost 2 bases, V lost 8 bases, and 6 bases had no gene match.

Sample: CD4+ T cells from PBMCs cultured with SARS-CoV-2 spike peptides, taken before COVID-19 vaccination. The chain combines TRBV24-1 with TRBJ2-3, with 10 bases lining up with TRBD2. The source is a human donor who received a COVID-19 vaccine. CDR3 amino acids: CATTDSGGNTDTQYF. Here the CDR3 DNA reads TGTGCCACCACAGATAGCGGGGGGAACACAGATACGCAGTATTTT.